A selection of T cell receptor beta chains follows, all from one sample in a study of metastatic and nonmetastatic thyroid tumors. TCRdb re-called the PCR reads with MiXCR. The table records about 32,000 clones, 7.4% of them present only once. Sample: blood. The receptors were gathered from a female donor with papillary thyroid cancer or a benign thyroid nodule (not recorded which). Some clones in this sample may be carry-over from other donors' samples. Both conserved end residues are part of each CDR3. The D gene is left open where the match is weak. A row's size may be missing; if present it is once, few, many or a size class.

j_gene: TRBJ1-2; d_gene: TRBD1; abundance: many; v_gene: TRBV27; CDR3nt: TGTGCCAGCAGGGGGACAGAATTCTATGGCTACACCTTC; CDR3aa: CASRGTEFYGYTF
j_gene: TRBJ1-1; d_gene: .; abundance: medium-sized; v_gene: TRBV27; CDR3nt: TGTGCCAGCAGTTTAGAGGGGCTTTCGACTGAAGCTTTCTTT; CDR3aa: CASSLEGLSTEAFF
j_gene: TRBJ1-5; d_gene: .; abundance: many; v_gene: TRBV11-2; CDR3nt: TGTGCCAGCAGCTTAGGGGGGGGTCTCCGCCTCGGTCAGCCCCAGCATTTT; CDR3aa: CASSLGGGLRLGQPQHF
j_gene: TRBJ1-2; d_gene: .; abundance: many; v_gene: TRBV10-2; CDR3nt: TGCGCCAGCAGCAATAAAAAGGACCGCCATGGCTACACCTTC; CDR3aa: CASSNKKDRHGYTF
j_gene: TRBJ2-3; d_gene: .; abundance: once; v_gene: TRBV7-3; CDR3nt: TGTGCCAGCAGCACCGATTATGACGGCACAGATACGCAGTATTTT; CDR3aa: CASSTDYDGTDTQYF
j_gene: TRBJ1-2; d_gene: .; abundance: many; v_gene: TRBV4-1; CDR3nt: TGCGCCAGCAGCCAAGATCGTGGGAGGGTCGGCTATGGCTACACCTTC; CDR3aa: CASSQDRGRVGYGYTF
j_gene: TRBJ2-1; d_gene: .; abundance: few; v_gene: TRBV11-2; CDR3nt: TGTGCCAGCAGCCCCTCCCGCCCCGGCTCCTACAATGAGCAGTTCTTC; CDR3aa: CASSPSRPGSYNEQFF
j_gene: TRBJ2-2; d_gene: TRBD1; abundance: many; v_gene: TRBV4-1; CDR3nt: TGCGCCAGCAGCCAAGTTTACAGGGGCGACACCGGGGAGCTGTTTTTT; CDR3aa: CASSQVYRGDTGELFF
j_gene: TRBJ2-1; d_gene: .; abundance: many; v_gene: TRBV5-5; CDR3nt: TGTGCCAGCAGTTCGTTATTAAGCTCCTACAATGAGCAGTTCTTC; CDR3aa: CASSSLLSSYNEQFF
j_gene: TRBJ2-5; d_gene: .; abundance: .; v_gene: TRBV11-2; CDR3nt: TGTGCCAGCAAAAAAACCACGGCAGAACCCAAAGAGACCCAGTACTTC; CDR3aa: CASKKTTAEPKETQYF